The source of this T cell receptor beta chain is a study of blood T cell repertoires in COVID-19. At the level of the study: Both acute and convalescent COVID-19 samples were obtained from the United States, Italy and Spain. The cDNA or gDNA used as material had been derived from T cells, B-cell-depleted T cells, or PBMCs.

Authors' analysis steps: Reference gene primer amplification gave nucleated cell count estimates. Measured with immunoSEQ multiplex PCR; TCRdb has only the in-frame clones, and not every one. The DNA gave D and trimming, while V, J and clone size come from that table. The sample includes over 250,000 clones, 88% of them seen just once. Followed over time, Seattle patients had been enrolled while infection was active. Trimming removed 5 bases at V and 3 bases at J, with 11 bases between. The CDR3 is made up of 13 amino acids. The sequenced material came from peripheral blood. The source of this sequence is an older woman with COVID-19, enrolled during active disease. The J gene is TRBJ2-7, the V gene TRBV12-3 or TRBV12-4; no definite D call. For the CDR3, the DNA is TGTGCCAGCAGTCCTGAGGCAATCTACGAGCAGTACTTC. Amino acids: CASSPEAIYEQYF.